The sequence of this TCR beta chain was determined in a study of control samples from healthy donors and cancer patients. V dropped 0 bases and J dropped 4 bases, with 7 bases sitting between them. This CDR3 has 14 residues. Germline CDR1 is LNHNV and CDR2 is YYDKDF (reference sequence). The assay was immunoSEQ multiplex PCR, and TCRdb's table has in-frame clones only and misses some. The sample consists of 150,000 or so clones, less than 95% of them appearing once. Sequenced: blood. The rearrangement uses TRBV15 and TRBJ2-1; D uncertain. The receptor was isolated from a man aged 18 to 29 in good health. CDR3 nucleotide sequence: TGTGCCACCAGCAGAGATATGGCTTACAATGAGCAGTTCTTC. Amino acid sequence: CATSRDMAYNEQFF.